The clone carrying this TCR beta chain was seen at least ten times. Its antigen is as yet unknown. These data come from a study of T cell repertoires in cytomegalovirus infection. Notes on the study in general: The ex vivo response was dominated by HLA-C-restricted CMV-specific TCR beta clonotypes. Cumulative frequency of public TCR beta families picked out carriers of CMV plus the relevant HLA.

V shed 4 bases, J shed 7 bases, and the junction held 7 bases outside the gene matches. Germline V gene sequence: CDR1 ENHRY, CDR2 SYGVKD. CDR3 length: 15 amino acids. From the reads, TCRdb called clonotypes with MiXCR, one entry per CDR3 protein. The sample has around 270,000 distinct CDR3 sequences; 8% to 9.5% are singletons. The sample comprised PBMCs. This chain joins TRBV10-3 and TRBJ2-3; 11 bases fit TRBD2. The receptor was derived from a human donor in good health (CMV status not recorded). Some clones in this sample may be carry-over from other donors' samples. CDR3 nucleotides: TGTGCCATCAGTGGTAGCGGGGGGGCCAAGAATACGCAGTATTTT. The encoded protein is CAISGSGGAKNTQYF.